This TCR beta chain was found in a study of somatic mutations in cytotoxic T cells in rheumatoid arthritis. The method was immunoSEQ multiplex PCR; TCRdb's version includes in-frame clones alone and lacks a portion of them. The sample includes around 21,000 clones, approximately 84% of them seen just once. This clone was seen only once. Sequenced sample: CD8+ T cells sorted from blood. The TCR comes from an adult with rheumatoid arthritis.

CDR3 DNA: TGTGCCAGCAACTCAGCCTTCAGTGGACCCTACGAGCAGTACTTC. Its translation is CASNSAFSGPYEQYF. This chain joins TRBV6-6 and TRBJ2-7; D unclear. CDR3 length: 15 amino acids. Germline assignment: CDR1 MNHNY and CDR2 SVGAGI (reference sequence). Trimming cost V 7 bases and J 2 bases, with 18 bases left between them.